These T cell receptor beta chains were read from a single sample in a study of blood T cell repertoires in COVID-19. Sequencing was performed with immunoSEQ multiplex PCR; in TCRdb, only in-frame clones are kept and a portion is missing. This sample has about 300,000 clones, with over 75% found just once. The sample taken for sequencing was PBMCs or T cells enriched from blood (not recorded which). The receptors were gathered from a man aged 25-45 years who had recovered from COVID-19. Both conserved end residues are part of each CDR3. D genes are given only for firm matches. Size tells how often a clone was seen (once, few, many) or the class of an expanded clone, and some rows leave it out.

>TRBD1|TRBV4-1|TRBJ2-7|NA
TGCGCCAGCAGCCAAGATAGGGACAGAGGATTATCTTCCTACGAGCAGTACTTC
CASSQDRDRGLSSYEQYF
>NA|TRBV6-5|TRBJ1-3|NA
TGTGCCAGCAGTTACTCGTTTCCGGGAGTAGGAAACACCATATATTTT
CASSYSFPGVGNTIYF
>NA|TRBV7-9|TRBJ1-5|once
TGTGCCAGCAGCAGGGGGGAGAGATTCAATCAGCCCCAGCATTTT
CASSRGERFNQPQHF
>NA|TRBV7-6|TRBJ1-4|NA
TGTGCCAGCAGCTTAGTCGGGTCCGAGGAAAAACTGTTTTTT
CASSLVGSEEKLFF
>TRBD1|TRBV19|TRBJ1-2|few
TGTGCCAGTAGTGACCTGGACAGGGATGGAGGCTACACCTTC
CASSDLDRDGGYTF
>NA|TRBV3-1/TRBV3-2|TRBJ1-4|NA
TGTGCCAGCAGCCACCTTCGAGGTACGACTAATGAAAAACTGTTTTTT
CASSHLRGTTNEKLFF
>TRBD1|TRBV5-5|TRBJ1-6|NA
TGTGCCAGCAGACCCGGGACAGGGGGGCTCTATAATTCACCCCTCCACTTT
CASRPGTGGLYNSPLHF
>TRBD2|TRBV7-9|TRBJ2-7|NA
TGTGCCAGCAGCTTAGGCGGGGGGGCTTTCTACGAGCAGTACTTC
CASSLGGGAFYEQYF
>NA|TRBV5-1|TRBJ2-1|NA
TGCGCCAGCAGTTGGGGAGGCCAGGGTGCGCAGTTCTTC
CASSWGGQGAQFF
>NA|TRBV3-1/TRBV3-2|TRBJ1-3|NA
TGTGCCAGCAGCCCCTCTTCCCCGGACACCTCTGGAAACACCATATATTTT
CASSPSSPDTSGNTIYF
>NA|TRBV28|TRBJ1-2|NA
TGTGCCAGCAGCCACAGGGATGGCTACACCTTC
CASSHRDGYTF
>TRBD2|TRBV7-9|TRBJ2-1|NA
TGTGCCAGCAGCCGCGAAAGACTAGCGGGCTACAATGAGCAGTTCTTC
CASSRERLAGYNEQFF
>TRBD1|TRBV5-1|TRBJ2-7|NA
TGCGCCAGCAGCTTGTGGGGTGGGACAGGGAGCTCCTACGAGCAGTACTTC
CASSLWGGTGSSYEQYF
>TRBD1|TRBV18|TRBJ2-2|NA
TGTGCCAGCTCACCATACGGACAGGGGGGGAACACCGGGGAGCTGTTTTTT
CASSPYGQGGNTGELFF
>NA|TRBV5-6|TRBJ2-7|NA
TGTGCCAGCAGCCCTGCGGCACGCTCCTACGAGCAGTACTTC
CASSPAARSYEQYF
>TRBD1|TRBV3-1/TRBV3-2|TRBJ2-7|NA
TGTGCCAGCAGCTTCGGGACAGGGGGCGCGGGAGAGCAGTACTTC
CASSFGTGGAGEQYF
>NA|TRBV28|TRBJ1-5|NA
TGTGCCAGCAGTTTATTTCAGGCGATCAATCAGCCCCAGCATTTT
CASSLFQAINQPQHF
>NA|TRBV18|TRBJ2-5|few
TGTGCCAGCTCACCTAACCAAGAGACCCAGTACTTC
CASSPNQETQYF
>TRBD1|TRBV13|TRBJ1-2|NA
TGTGCCAGCAGCTTAGTTCGTCTGTGGGACAGGGGCTATGGCTACACCTTC
CASSLVRLWDRGYGYTF
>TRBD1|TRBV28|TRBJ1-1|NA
TGTGCCAGCAGTCCCGCCTGGACAGGGGCCACTGAAGCTTTCTTT
CASSPAWTGATEAFF
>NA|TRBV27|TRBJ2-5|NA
TGTGCCAGCAGTTTTGGGCGTCGGGGAGAGACCCAGTACTTC
CASSFGRRGETQYF
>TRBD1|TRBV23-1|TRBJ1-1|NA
TGCGCCAGCAGTCAATCTAGGGGACAGGGAAACACTGAAGCTTTCTTT
CASSQSRGQGNTEAFF
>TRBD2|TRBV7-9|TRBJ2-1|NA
TGTGCCAGCAGCTTAGGATCCAGCGGGAATCGAGGGGATGAGCAGTTCTTC
CASSLGSSGNRGDEQFF
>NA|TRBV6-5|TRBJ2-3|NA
TGTGCCAGCAGTTACCGGGGGTTCAGCACAGATACGCAGTATTTT
CASSYRGFSTDTQYF
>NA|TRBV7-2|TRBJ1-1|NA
TGTGCCAGCAGAGCCACGGACACACTGAACACTGAAGCTTTCTTT
CASRATDTLNTEAFF
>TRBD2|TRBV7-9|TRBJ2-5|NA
TGTGCCAGCAGCTTGGGGGAGGGGTGGAGAGAGACCCAGTACTTC
CASSLGEGWRETQYF
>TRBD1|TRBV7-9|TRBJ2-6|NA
TGTGCCAGCAGCCCCGGGACAGGGAAGTCTCGTGGGGCCAACGTCCTGACTTTC
CASSPGTGKSRGANVLTF
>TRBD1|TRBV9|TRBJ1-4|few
TGTGCCAGCAGCGTGGGGACAGGAGGGGAAAAACTGTTTTTT
CASSVGTGGEKLFF